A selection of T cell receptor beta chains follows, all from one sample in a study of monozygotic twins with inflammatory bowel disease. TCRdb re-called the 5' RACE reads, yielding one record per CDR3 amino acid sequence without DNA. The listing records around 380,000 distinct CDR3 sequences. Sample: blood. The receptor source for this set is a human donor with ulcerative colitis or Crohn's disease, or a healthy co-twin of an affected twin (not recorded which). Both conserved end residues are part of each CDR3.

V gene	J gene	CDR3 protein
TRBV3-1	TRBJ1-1	CASSQDALTPFEAFF
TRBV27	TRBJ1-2	CASSFQPGHIPYGYTF
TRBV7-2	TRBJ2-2	CASSLVSSGHTGELFF
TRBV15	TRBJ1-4	CATSRDQGWETNEKLFF
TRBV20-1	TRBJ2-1	CSARAGLAVPSSYNEQFF
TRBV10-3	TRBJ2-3	CAISGQGDTQYF
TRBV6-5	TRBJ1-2	CASSFSLQGFGYTF
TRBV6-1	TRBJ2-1	CASGTGGVYNEQFF
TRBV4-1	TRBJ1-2	CASSQDRGWYGYTF
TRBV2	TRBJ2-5	CASNVVDETQYF
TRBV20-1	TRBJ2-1	CSAPAGLAGLGAYNEQFF
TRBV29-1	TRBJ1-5	CSAPDGNQPQHF
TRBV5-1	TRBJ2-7	CASRAGPTYEQYF
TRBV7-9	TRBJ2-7	CASSPPSAGVSYEQYF
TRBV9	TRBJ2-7	CASSVGDSKSYEQYF
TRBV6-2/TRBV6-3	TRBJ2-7	CATHRGKKEQYF
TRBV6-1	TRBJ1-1	CASIGGGWNTEAFF
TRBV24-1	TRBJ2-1	CATSDSRQGGSNEQFF
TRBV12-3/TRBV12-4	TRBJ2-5	CASTLSSETQYF
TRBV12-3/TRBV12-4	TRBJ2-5	CASSFLAQETQYF
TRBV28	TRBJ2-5	CASRSERGTGQGAQYF
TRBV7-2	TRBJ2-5	CASSRSGGWETQYF
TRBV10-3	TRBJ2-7	CAISPGQGVYEQYF
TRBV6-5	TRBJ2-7	CASSYSRGFREQYF
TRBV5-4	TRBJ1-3	CASSPSVSGNTIYF
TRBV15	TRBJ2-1	CATSKLAGPYNEQFF
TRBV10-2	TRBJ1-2	CASSAAVGFIGYTF
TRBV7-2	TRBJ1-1	CASSIGVLLNTEAFF
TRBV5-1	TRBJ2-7	CASSLGPAGSREQYF
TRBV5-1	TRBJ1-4	CASSLTGTRISNEKLFF
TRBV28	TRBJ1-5	CASSSTGNSNQPQHF
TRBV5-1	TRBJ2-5	CASSWGGLAGAWETQYF
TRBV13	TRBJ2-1	CASSSRGTRATHEQFF
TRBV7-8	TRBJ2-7	CASSWTGPPTYEQYF
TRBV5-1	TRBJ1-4	CASSLEGAYNEKLFF
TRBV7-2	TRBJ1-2	CASSLEAGDYGYTF
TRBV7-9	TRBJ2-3	CASWGRLTDTQYF
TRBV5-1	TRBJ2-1	CASSLVGTSGRNEQFF
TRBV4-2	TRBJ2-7	CASSGTGTSVLRQYF
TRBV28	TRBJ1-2	CASSFSHAGRGYTF
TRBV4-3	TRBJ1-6	CASSQDPHNSPLHF
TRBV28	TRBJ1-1	CASSLVSAEAFF
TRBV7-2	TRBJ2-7	CASSLVAGAKEEQYF
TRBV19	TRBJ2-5	CASRRQPQETQYF
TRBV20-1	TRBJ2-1	CSAKQKVGTTRYNEQFF
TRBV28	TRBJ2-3	CATHTRGGTDTQYF
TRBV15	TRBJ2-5	CATSTLRGWDKETQYF
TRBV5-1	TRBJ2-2	CASSPPTSTYGELFF
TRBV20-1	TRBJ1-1	CSARDPGGGPEAFF
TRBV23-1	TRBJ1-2	CASSPGHYGYTF
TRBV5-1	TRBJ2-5	CASSLEAAPTETQYF
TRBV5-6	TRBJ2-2	CASSSGPELFF
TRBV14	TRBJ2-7	CASSPTDGRDRSYF